Below, one T cell receptor (beta chain) is given with its context. Its antigen is undetermined. The length of the CDR3 is 13 residues. Germline CDR1 reads ENHRY; CDR2 reads SYGVKD. The trim removed 10 bases at V and 2 bases at J, leaving 3 bases unmatched. This entry comes from a study of regulatory T cells in long-lasting Graves disease. Building of the TCR beta libraries involved iRepertoire HTBI primers and Arm-PCR of CDR3 regions. TCRdb reanalysed the multiplex PCR reads using MiXCR and keeps one entry per CDR3 protein. This table has about 400,000 distinct CDR3 sequences, around 16% appearing once. The time point here: newly diagnosed GD, antithyroid drugs for less than 3 months. Following extraction of RNA from PBMCs, that RNA was used to make the TCR library. Study-level findings and limits: Small sample size may have lowered accuracy.

These records were also assigned to another study, of T cells in Graves' hyperthyroidism and ophthalmopathy.

The origin of this receptor is a woman in her forties with Graves disease. The chain recombines TRBV10-3 with TRBJ2-3; TRBD2 matches 10 bases. Sequenced material: peripheral blood mononuclear cells (PBMCs), taken at new diagnosis, from a patient treated with antithyroid drugs. The CDR3: CATGTSVTDTQYF. As DNA, the CDR3 is TGTGCCACCGGGACTAGCGTCACAGATACGCAGTATTTT.